A single sample gave rise to the 19 T cell receptor beta chains below, sequenced in a study of OX40 agonist ivuxolimab in advanced cancers. The library was generated by the immunoSEQ multiplex PCR assay. Not all clones reach the TCRdb copy of this immuneACCESS table, which keeps in-frame sequences only. Checked studies attribute under half of the gap to unresolved V genes and leave the rest unexplained. The table for this sample lists approximately 33,000 clones; roughly 89% of them were counted only once. About 8.2% of the sample comes from the top ten. The sample was CD4+ or CD8+ T cells sorted from blood, taken in a trial of the OX40 agonist ivuxolimab. All receptors come from an adult with an advanced solid tumor such as melanoma, head and neck, liver or kidney cancer.

The V call is TRBV25-1, the J call TRBJ1-1; the match to TRBD1 covers 8 bases. The CDR3 loop spans 16 amino acids. CDR1 and CDR2 from the germline V gene are MGHDK and SYGVNS. The V segment lost 5 bases and the J segment 4 bases; nucleotides outside the gene matches: 12. As DNA, the CDR3 is TGTGCCAGCAGTCCACACGCTGGACAGGGACGCACTGAAGCTTTCTTT. This encodes CASSPHAGQGRTEAFF.

The chain carries TRBV6-5 and TRBJ2-5, with D perhaps matching TRBD2 (6 bases). V was cut by 6 bases and J by 5 bases, with 13 bases left in between. The CDR3 contains 13 residues. Germline CDR1 reads MNHEY; CDR2 reads SVGAGI. CDR3 amino acids: CASREGLPETQYF. The DNA of the CDR3 is TGTGCCAGCAGGGAGGGACTTCCGGAGACCCAGTACTTC.

This rearrangement joins TRBV2 to TRBJ2-5, with D possibly TRBD1 on 6 matching bases. V was cut by 5 bases and J by 3 bases, with 7 bases left in between. The germline CDR1 and CDR2 sequences are SNHLY and FYNNEI. The CDR3 length is 12 residues. The CDR3 reads CASSTGKETQYF. CDR3 in DNA: TGTGCCAGCAGTACAGGGAAAGAGACCCAGTACTTC.

The CDR3 DNA is TGTGCCAGCAGCTCCCTAGCGGGAGGGCCGCGTGAGCAGTACTTC. Encoded protein: CASSSLAGGPREQYF. The chain combines TRBV5-4 with TRBJ2-7, with 12 bases lining up with TRBD2. The CDR3 runs 15 residues. With V trimmed by 3 bases and J by 7 bases, 8 bases remained unmatched. CDR1 is SGHNT, CDR2 YYREEE, per germline (reference sequence).

This chain links TRBV10-3 with TRBJ1-1; no reliable D call. This CDR3 has 15 residues. Trimming removed 1 base from V and 1 base from J, with 10 bases in between. Germline loops: CDR1 ENHRY, CDR2 SYGVKD. CDR3 DNA: TGTGCCATCAGTGAGTTGGGTTCGGGGAACACTGAAGCTTTCTTT. Translating gives CAISELGSGNTEAFF.

This sequence joins TRBV5-6 and TRBJ1-2; no definite D call. V was shortened by 4 bases and J by 4 bases, with 11 bases between the two germline ends. Germline values: CDR1 SGHDT, CDR2 YYEEEE. There are 13 residues in the CDR3. CDR3 nucleotide sequence: TGTGCCAGCAGCCCCGGGGAGGGCTATGGCTACACCTTC. As protein: CASSPGEGYGYTF.

The genes are TRBV10-3 and TRBJ2-5, with D tentatively TRBD1 (6 bases). The end of the DNA is better explained by TRBJ2-7, so the J call may be wrong. Germline CDR1 reads ENHRY; CDR2 reads SYGVKD. This CDR3 region has 15 residues. The CDR3, as DNA: TGTGCCATCAGTGAATGGCAGGGGTTGGGGTACGAGCAGTACTTC. Translated, it gives CAISEWQGLGYEQYF.

The chain is built from TRBV5-6 and TRBJ2-7; D might be TRBD1 or TRBD2, each matching 5 bases. This CDR3 is 16 amino acids long. Germline V gene data show CDR1 as SGHDT and CDR2 as YYEEEE. V was shortened by 0 bases and J by 0 bases, with 13 bases between the two germline ends. The CDR3 loop is CASSLAGAGSSYEQYF. CDR3 in DNA: TGTGCCAGCAGCTTGGCCGGGGCGGGCAGCTCCTACGAGCAGTACTTC.

The rearrangement joins TRBV7-9 to TRBJ1-3; no firm D call. The CDR3 runs to 14 residues. In germline, CDR1 is SEHNR, CDR2 FQNEAQ (reference sequence). Trimming took off 3 bases at V and 2 bases at J, with 8 bases between the two ends. The CDR3 DNA reads TGTGCCAGCAGCTTTTCACCGCCTGGAAACACCATATATTTT. Its protein product is CASSFSPPGNTIYF.

The chain combines TRBV11-2 with TRBJ2-5; D remains unclear. Per germline, CDR1 SGHAT and CDR2 FQNNGV. The CDR3 is 12 residues long. With 9 bases removed from V and 2 bases from J, the gap between germline ends came to 10 bases. The CDR3 DNA reads TGTGCCAGTTCCCCCCGGCAAGAGACCCAGTACTTC. As protein: CASSPRQETQYF.

The chain uses TRBV30 and TRBJ1-1; maybe TRBD1 (5 bases). This CDR3 region has 16 residues. Germline assignment: CDR1 GTSNPN and CDR2 SVGIG (reference sequence). V was clipped by 0 bases and J by 0 bases, with 14 bases between them. CDR3 amino acids: CAWSVQEGALNTEAFF. CDR3 nucleotide sequence: TGTGCCTGGAGTGTACAGGAGGGAGCGTTGAACACTGAAGCTTTCTTT.

The chain has TRBV7-9 and TRBJ2-3, with D possibly being TRBD2 (5 bases). The CDR3 is 16 residues long. Germline loops: CDR1 SEHNR, CDR2 FQNEAQ (reference sequence). Trimming stripped 1 base from V and 1 base from J, with 12 bases between. This chain's CDR3 is CASSLVLARRTDTQYF. The CDR3 nucleotides read TGTGCCAGCAGCTTAGTTCTAGCAAGACGCACAGATACGCAGTATTTT.

The genes are TRBV19 and TRBJ1-2; D may be TRBD1 (6 bases). Germline V lookup: CDR1 LNHDA, CDR2 SQIVND (reference sequence). The CDR3 contains 12 residues. Trimming shortened V by 6 bases and J by 4 bases, and 9 bases separated the two germline ends. CDR3 in amino acids: CASSRGPYGYTF. For the CDR3, the DNA is TGTGCCAGTAGCCGGGGGCCCTATGGCTACACCTTC.

This chain uses TRBV18 with TRBJ2-1, with 7 positions matching TRBD2. Per germline, CDR1 KGHSH and CDR2 LQKENI. V gave up 5 bases and J gave up 7 bases; unmatched junction bases: 5. This CDR3 is 13 amino acids long. Here the CDR3 DNA reads TGTGCCAGCTCAACAGCGGGAATTAATGAGCAGTTCTTC. Its protein is CASSTAGINEQFF.

V is TRBV2 and J is TRBJ1-4, with a weak D call TRBD1 (5 bases). The germline CDR1 and CDR2 sequences are SNHLY and FYNNEI. The CDR3 sequence is 13 residues long. V was pared by 3 bases and J by 8 bases, with 10 bases between. In nucleotides, the CDR3 is TGTGCCAGCAGTGACAGGGCAGTCGAAAAACTGTTTTTT. Residues: CASSDRAVEKLFF.

The gene calls are TRBV5-1 and TRBJ2-5; 10 bases are shared with TRBD2. V lost 7 bases to trimming and J lost 2 bases; unmatched junction nucleotides: 2. The CDR3 spans 13 residues. Germline CDR1 SGHRS, CDR2 YFSETQ. The CDR3 DNA reads as TGCGCCAGCCGGACTAGCGGACAAGAGACCCAGTACTTC. Protein sequence: CASRTSGQETQYF.

V gene TRBV5-1 combines with J gene TRBJ2-3; 8 nucleotides align to TRBD2. CDR1 and CDR2 from the germline V gene are SGHRS and YFSETQ. The length of the CDR3 is 15 residues. V trimming: 2 bases; J trimming: 5 bases; junction bases outside the gene matches: 7. CDR3 nucleotides: TGCGCCAGCAGCTTTACGGGAGGGCCAGAAGATACGCAGTATTTT. This codes for CASSFTGGPEDTQYF.

The V and J genes are TRBV6-5 and TRBJ2-2, with a tentative D call TRBD2 (5 bases). Germline V gene data show CDR1 as MNHEY and CDR2 as SVGAGI. The CDR3 spans 16 residues. Deletions cut 1 base from V and 2 bases from J, with 11 bases between. CDR3 DNA sequence: TGTGCCAGCAGTTACTTAGGCGGGCGTAACACCGGGGAGCTGTTTTTT. Its translation is CASSYLGGRNTGELFF.

The chain links TRBV5-1 to TRBJ1-4, with a possible D match to TRBD1 (6 bases). Germline V CDR1 and CDR2: SGHRS, YFSETQ. There are 14 residues in the CDR3. Trimming took 3 bases from V and 2 from J, leaving 8 bases between them. CDR3 in DNA: TGCGCCAGCAGCTCCGGACAGACTAATGAAAAACTGTTTTTT. Its translation: CASSSGQTNEKLFF.